These 10 T cell receptor beta chains share one sample of origin, sequenced in a study of T-cell reconstitution after alpha-beta-depleted transplantation in children listed by TCRdb under 2016. Library construction relied on PCR. Sequencing was carried out with an Illumina HiSeq 2500. Molecular barcoding was employed in the preparation of TCR libraries, with unique molecular identifiers being used to normalize TCRbeta repertoire quantification. Starting from the raw public reads, TCRdb applied fastp trimming at Q25, assembled clones with MiXCR and retained in-frame beta chains. Each record represents a unique CDR3 protein, reported with the most common genes and DNA among its rows. The sample records 200,000 to 250,000 distinct CDR3 sequences, approximately 9.5% of which are singletons. 6.2% of the sample rests with the top ten. The source material was PBMCs from the stem cell graft donor, sampled from the stem cell graft. These receptors were taken from a human donor who donated a stem cell graft to a child with acute lymphoblastic leukemia.

The chain recombines TRBV6-5 with TRBJ1-3, with D unclear. Looked up from germline, CDR1 is MNHEY and CDR2 is SVGAGI. Trimming shortened V by 0 bases and J by 0 bases, and 9 bases separated the two germline ends. The CDR3 sequence is 16 residues long. CDR3 amino acids: CASSYSGSFSGNTIYF. The CDR3 bases are TGTGCCAGCAGTTACTCGGGGTCCTTCTCTGGAAACACCATATATTTT.

This clonotype was seen a handful of times. The gene calls are TRBV12-3 or TRBV12-4 and TRBJ2-1; 8 nucleotides line up with TRBD2. After removal of 1 base from V and 1 base from J, the junction contained 15 bases not matched to a gene. The CDR3 extends over 20 amino acids. CDR3 in DNA: TGTGCCAGCAGTTTAGTCGGAAGGTTTGGCGGGGGGAAGTCCTACAATGAGCAGTTCTTC. Amino acids: CASSLVGRFGGGKSYNEQFF.

This clonotype was counted many times. The CDR3 DNA follows: TGTGCCAGCAGCCAAGGCCCACTAGCGGGCACAGATACGCAGTATTTT. This sequence encodes CASSQGPLAGTDTQYF. The chain combines TRBV3-1 with TRBJ2-3, with 8 bases identical to TRBD2. Trimming cost V 1 base and J 1 base; bases outside gene matches: 4. CDR1 and CDR2 from the germline V gene are LGHDT and YNNKEL (reference sequence). The CDR3 contains 16 residues.

The table lists this clonotype with a few counts. The chain employs TRBV20-1 and TRBJ2-3; 14 bases match TRBD2. The CDR3 runs to 16 residues. V shed 5 bases, J shed 2 bases, and the junction held 6 bases outside the gene matches. The germline gives CDR1 DFQATT, CDR2 SNEGSKA (reference sequence). The CDR3 reads CSAAGLAGGLTDTQYF. As DNA, the CDR3 is TGCAGTGCTGCCGGACTAGCGGGGGGACTCACAGATACGCAGTATTTT.

This clonotype appeared a few times. V is TRBV5-8 and J is TRBJ1-5; D may be TRBD1 (6 bases). Trimming took 0 bases from V and 0 from J, leaving 7 bases between them. Germline CDR1 is SGHTS and CDR2 is YDEGEE. This CDR3 is 15 amino acids long. CDR3 in amino acids: CASSLAGDSNQPQHF. The DNA for the CDR3 is TGTGCCAGCAGCTTGGCAGGGGATAGCAATCAGCCCCAGCATTTT.

This chain connects TRBV12-3 or TRBV12-4 to TRBJ2-1; no definite D call. With 4 bases removed from V and 10 bases from J, the gap between germline ends came to 11 bases. CDR3 length equals 12 residues. In DNA, the CDR3 is TGTGCCAGCAGTTCCTGGACGGAGGAGCAGTTCTTC. As protein: CASSSWTEEQFF.

The J gene is TRBJ1-1, the V gene TRBV18; D is unclear. CDR1 and CDR2 from the germline V gene are KGHSH and LQKENI. This CDR3 has 14 residues. Trimming left V 3 bases short and J 1 base short, with 9 bases between. The CDR3 coding sequence is TGTGCCAGCTCACCTGGACCCTCGAACACTGAAGCTTTCTTT. This gives the protein CASSPGPSNTEAFF.

The gene calls are TRBV10-3 and TRBJ1-1, with 7 bases identical to TRBD1. V lost 10 bases, J lost 5 bases, and 22 bases stayed unmatched. The CDR3 has 17 residues. Looked up from germline, CDR1 is ENHRY and CDR2 is SYGVKD. The CDR3 loop reads CATADLGQAPRGTEAFF. Here the CDR3 DNA reads TGTGCCACCGCGGATCTAGGACAGGCTCCCAGGGGTACTGAAGCTTTCTTT.

This clonotype was seen more than once but under ten times. The chain employs TRBV19 and TRBJ1-6; D gene uncertain. Germline assignment: CDR1 LNHDA and CDR2 SQIVND (reference sequence). The CDR3 spans 15 residues. The V end was cut by 3 bases, the J end by 8 bases, with 14 bases between. As DNA, the CDR3 is TGTGCCAGTAGTATCGTGCGGGAGGTAGATTCACCCCTCCACTTT. Translated: CASSIVREVDSPLHF.

This clonotype was seen ten or more times. This rearrangement joins TRBV10-2 to TRBJ1-2; D might be TRBD1 (5 bases). V shed 6 bases and J shed 6 bases, with 14 bases lying between them. The V gene's germline CDR1 is WSHSY and CDR2 SAAADI. CDR3 size: 13 residues. The CDR3 region has the DNA TGCGCCAGCAGCGTAGACAGATACCATGGCTACACCTTC. This translates into CASSVDRYHGYTF.